This section outlines one T cell receptor (beta chain) sequence together with its context. The data belong to a study of shared clonotypes between healthy human individuals. Study context: Three plates were used per donor for CD4 naive, three for CD4 memory, two for CD8 naive and one for CD8 memory.

V was trimmed by 0 bases and J by 2 bases, leaving 10 bases between them. Per germline, CDR1 SGHRS and CDR2 YFSETQ. The CDR3 spans 15 residues. There were only Caucasian adults among the donors, and all lived in Nashville, Tennessee. CD45RA+ naive and CD45RA-negative memory subsets were separated from CD4+ cells. Assay used: immunoSEQ multiplex PCR; TCRdb lists only in-frame clones, some missing. The data contain approximately 1.1 million clones, around 78% of them singletons. Specimen: memory CD4+ T cells from PBMCs. Sample subset: CD45RA-negative fraction. The chain combines TRBV5-1 with TRBJ2-3; no clear D gene. The clonotype comes from a man younger than 30 in good health. Some clones in this sample may be carry-over from other donors' samples. In DNA form, the CDR3 reads TGCGCCAGCAGCTTGGTAGATCCTAACACAGATACGCAGTATTTT. Translated, it gives CASSLVDPNTDTQYF.